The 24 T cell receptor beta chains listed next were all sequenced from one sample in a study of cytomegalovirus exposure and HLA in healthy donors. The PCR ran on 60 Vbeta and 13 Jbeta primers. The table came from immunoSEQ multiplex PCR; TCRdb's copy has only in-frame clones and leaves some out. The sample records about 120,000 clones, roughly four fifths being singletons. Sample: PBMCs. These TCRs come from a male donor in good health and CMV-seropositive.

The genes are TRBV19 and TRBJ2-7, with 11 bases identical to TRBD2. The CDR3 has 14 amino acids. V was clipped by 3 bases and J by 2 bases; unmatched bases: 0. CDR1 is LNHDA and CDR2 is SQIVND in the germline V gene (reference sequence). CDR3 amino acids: CASSMGLAAYEQYF. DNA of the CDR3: TGTGCCAGTAGTATGGGACTAGCGGCCTACGAGCAGTACTTC.

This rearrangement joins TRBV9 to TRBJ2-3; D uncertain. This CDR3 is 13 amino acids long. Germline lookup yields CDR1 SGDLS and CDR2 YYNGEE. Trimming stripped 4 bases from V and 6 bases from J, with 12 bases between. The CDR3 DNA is TGTGCCAGCAGCCATGCCACGGAGGATACGCAGTATTTT. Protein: CASSHATEDTQYF.

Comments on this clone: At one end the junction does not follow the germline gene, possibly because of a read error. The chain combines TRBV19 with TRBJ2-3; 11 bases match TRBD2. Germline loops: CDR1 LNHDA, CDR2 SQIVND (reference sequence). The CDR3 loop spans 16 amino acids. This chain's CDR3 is CASRIAGGPGPDTQYF. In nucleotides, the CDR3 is TGTGCCAGTAGAATAGCGGGAGGGCCCGGCCCAGATACGCAGTATTTT.

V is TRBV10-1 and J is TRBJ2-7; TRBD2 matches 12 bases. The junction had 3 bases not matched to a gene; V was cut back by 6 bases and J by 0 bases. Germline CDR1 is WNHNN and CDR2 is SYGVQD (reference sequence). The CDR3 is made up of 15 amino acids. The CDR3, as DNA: TGCGCCAGCAGAACGACTAGCGGGAGCTCCTACGAGCAGTACTTC. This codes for CASRTTSGSSYEQYF.

The CDR3 is CASSEGRLGAEVNEQFF. DNA of the CDR3: TGTGCCAGCAGTGAAGGGCGCCTGGGAGCCGAGGTTAATGAGCAGTTCTTC. The V gene is TRBV6-1, the J gene TRBJ2-1; weak D call: TRBD2 (5 bases). V lost 1 base and J 7 bases, leaving 20 bases between the germline ends. The CDR3 is made up of 17 amino acids. CDR1 is MNHNS and CDR2 is SASEGT in the germline V gene.

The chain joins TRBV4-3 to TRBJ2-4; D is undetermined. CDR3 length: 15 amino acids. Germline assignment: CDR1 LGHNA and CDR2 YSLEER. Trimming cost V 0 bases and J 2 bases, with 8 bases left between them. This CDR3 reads CASSQEIATKNIQYF. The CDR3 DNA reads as TGCGCCAGCAGCCAAGAAATAGCTACCAAAAACATTCAGTACTTC.

CDR3 in amino acids: CASSITSGSTDTQYF. CDR3 DNA: TGTGCCAGTAGTATTACTAGCGGGAGCACAGATACGCAGTATTTT. V is TRBV19 and J is TRBJ2-3; 9 bases are shared with TRBD2. CDR1 LNHDA and CDR2 SQIVND come from the germline V gene (reference sequence). J lost 0 bases, V lost 3 bases, and 1 base had no gene match. This CDR3 is 15 amino acids long.

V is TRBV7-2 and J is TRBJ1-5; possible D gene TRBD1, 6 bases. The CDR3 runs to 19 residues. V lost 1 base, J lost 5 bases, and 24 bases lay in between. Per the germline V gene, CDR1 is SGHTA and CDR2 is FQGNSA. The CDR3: CASSLVRRDRPPRDQPQHF. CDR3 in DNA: TGTGCCAGCAGCTTAGTTCGTCGTGACAGGCCGCCGCGCGATCAGCCCCAGCATTTT.

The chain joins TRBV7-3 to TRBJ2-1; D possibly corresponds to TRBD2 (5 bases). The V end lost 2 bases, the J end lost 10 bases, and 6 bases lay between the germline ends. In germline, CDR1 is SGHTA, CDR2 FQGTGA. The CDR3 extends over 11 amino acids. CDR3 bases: TGTGCCAGCAGCTTAGGCGGGGAGCAGTTCTTC. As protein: CASSLGGEQFF.

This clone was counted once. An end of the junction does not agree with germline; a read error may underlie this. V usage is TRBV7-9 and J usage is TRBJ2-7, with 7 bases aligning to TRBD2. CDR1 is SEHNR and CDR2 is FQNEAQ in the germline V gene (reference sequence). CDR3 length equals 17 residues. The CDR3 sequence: CSSSLGLSGTISYEQYF. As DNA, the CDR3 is TGTTCCAGCAGCTTAGGATTGAGCGGGACGATCTCCTACGAGCAGTACTTC.

Written as DNA, the CDR3 is TGTGCCAGCAGTTTATCAGGAGTGGCGGGAAGCCAGTACTTC. Its protein is CASSLSGVAGSQYF. This rearrangement joins TRBV28 to TRBJ2-7, with D perhaps matching TRBD2 (6 bases). The CDR3 is 14 amino acids. From germline, CDR1 is MDHEN and CDR2 SYDVKM. Trimming took 1 base from V and 10 from J, leaving 17 bases between them.

DNA for the CDR3: TGTGCCAGCAGCGTCCTTAGCGGGAGTGGGGAAGAGACCCAGTACTTC. It specifies CASSVLSGSGEETQYF. The chain joins TRBV9 to TRBJ2-5, with 9 bases matching TRBD2. Losses at the gene ends were 2 bases for V and 3 bases for J; bases not matched to a gene: 8. The CDR3 has 16 amino acids. CDR1 SGDLS and CDR2 YYNGEE come from the germline V gene.

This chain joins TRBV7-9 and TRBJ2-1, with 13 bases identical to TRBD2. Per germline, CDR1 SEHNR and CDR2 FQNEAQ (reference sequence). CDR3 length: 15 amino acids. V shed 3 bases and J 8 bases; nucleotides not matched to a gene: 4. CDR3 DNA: TGTGCCAGCAGCTTGGGACTAGCGGGATTGGATGAGCAGTTCTTC. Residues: CASSLGLAGLDEQFF.

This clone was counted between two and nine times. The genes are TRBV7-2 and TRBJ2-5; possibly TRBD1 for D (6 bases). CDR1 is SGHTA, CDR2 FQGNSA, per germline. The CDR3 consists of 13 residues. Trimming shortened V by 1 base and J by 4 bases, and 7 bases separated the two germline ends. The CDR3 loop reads CASSLEQGETQYF. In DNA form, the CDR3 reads TGTGCCAGCAGCTTAGAACAGGGAGAGACCCAGTACTTC.

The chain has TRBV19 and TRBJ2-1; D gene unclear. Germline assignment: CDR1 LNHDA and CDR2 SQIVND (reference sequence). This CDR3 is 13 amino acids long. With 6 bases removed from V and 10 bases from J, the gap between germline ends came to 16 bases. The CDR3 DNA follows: TGTGCCAGTAGCCCCAGCGCGAGTAGGGAGCAGTTCTTC. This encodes CASSPSASREQFF.

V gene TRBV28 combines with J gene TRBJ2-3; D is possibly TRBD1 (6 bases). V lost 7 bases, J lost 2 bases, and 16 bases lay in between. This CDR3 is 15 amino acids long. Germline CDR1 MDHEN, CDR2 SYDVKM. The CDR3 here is CASTKRKGVTDTQYF. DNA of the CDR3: TGTGCCAGCACCAAAAGGAAGGGGGTCACAGATACGCAGTATTTT.

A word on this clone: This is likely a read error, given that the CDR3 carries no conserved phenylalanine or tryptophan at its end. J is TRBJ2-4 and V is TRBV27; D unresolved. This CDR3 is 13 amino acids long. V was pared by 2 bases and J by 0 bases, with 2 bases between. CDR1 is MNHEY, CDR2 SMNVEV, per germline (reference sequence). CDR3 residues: CASSLLAKNIQYS. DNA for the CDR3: TGTGCCAGCAGTTTACTAGCCAAAAACATTCAGTACTCC.

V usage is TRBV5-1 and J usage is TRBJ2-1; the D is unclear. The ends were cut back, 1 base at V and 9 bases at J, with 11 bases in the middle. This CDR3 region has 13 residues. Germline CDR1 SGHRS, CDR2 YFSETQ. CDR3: CASSLILEAEQFF. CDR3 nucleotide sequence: TGCGCCAGCAGCTTGATCCTAGAGGCTGAGCAGTTCTTC.

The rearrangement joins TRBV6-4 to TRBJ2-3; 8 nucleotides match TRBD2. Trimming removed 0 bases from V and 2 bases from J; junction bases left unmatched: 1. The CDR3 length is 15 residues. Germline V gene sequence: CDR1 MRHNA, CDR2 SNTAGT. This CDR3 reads CASSDSGRATDTQYF. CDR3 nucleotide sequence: TGTGCCAGCAGTGACTCCGGGAGGGCCACAGATACGCAGTATTTT.

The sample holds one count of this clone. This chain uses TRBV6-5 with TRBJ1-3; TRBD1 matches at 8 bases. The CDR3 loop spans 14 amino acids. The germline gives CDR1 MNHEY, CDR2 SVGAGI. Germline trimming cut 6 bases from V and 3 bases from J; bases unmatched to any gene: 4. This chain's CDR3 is CASSGDRFGNTIYF. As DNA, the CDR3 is TGTGCCAGCAGCGGGGACAGGTTTGGAAACACCATATATTTT.

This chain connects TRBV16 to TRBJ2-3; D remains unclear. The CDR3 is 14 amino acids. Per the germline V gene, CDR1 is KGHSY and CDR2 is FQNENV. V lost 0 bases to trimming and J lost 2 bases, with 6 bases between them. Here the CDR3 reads CASSQSLPTDTQYF. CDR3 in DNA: TGTGCCAGCAGCCAATCACTCCCCACAGATACGCAGTATTTT.

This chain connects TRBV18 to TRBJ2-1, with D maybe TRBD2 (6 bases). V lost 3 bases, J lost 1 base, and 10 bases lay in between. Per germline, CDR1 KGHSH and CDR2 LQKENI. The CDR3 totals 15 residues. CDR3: CASSPGGVSYNEQFF. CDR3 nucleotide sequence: TGTGCCAGCTCACCCGGGGGAGTTTCCTACAATGAGCAGTTCTTC.

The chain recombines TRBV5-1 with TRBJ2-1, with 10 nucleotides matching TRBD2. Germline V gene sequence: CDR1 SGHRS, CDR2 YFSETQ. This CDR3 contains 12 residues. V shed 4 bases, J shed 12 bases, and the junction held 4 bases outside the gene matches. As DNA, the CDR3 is TGCGCCAGCAGCCTAGTAGCGGGGGGGCAGTTCTTC. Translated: CASSLVAGGQFF.

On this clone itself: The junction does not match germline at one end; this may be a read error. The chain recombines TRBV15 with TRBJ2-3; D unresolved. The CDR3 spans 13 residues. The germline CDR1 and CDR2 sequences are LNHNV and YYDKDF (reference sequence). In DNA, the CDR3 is TGTGCCACCACCAGAACTAGCACAGATACGCAGTATTTT. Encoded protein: CATTRTSTDTQYF. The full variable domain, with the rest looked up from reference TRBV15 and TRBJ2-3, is DAMVIQNPRYQVTQFGKPVTLSCSQTLNHNVMYWYQQKSSQAPKLLFHYYDKDFNNEADTPDNFQSRRPNTSFCFLDIRSPGLGDTAMYLCATTRTSTDTQYFGPGTRLTVL.